This T cell receptor (beta chain) is from a study of cytomegalovirus exposure and HLA in healthy donors. Regarding the study as a whole: Altogether, 150 or so TCR beta chains were recorded as cytomegalovirus-associated. In a later analysis, CMV-associated beta chains were mostly HLA-associated, it appeared.

Use of 60 Vbeta and 13 Jbeta primers characterized the PCR. Some clones are missing from TCRdb's copy, which holds only in-frame ones; the method was immunoSEQ multiplex PCR. Counted here are 150,000 to 200,000 clones, 80% to 85% occurring once; the ten biggest clones make up more than 0.85%. With regard to this clone: What it binds is unknown.

The source of this sequence is a man aged 25-45 years in good health and CMV-seronegative. The source material was PBMCs.

Here the CDR3 reads CSARQVNEQYF. The CDR3 coding sequence is TGCAGTGCTAGACAGGTCAACGAGCAGTACTTC. The chain couples TRBV20-1 to TRBJ2-7, with D uncertain. Trimming took off 2 bases at V and 5 bases at J, with 7 bases between the two ends. The germline CDR1 and CDR2 sequences are DFQATT and SNEGSKA (reference sequence). The CDR3 is 11 residues long.